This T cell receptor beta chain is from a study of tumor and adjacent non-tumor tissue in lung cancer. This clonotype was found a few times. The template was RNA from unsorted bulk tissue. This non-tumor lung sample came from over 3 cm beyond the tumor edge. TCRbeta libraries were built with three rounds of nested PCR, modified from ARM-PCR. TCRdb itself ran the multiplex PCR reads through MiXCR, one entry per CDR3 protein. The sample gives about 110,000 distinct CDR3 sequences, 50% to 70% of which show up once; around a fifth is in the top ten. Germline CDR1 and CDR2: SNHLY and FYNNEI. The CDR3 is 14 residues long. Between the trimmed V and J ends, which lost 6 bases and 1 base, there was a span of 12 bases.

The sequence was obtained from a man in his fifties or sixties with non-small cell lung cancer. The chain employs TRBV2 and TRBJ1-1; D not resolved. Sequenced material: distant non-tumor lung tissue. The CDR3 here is CASRSEGWNTEAFF. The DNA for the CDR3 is TGTGCCAGCAGGAGTGAGGGTTGGAACACTGAAGCTTTCTTT.